This T cell receptor (beta chain) was found in a study of T cells after yellow fever vaccination. For the study at large: Preparation used SMART-Seq v4 Ultra Low Input for the low-cell-number fractions. Study-level points and caveats: Contamination of FACS-sorted repertoires by abundant clonotypes from the bulk population could occur.

Germline assignment: CDR1 SGHRS and CDR2 YFSETQ. The CDR3 runs 17 residues. Trimming cost V 0 bases and J 5 bases; bases outside gene matches: 8. TCRdb re-analysed the 5' RACE reads in MiXCR, keeping a single row per CDR3 protein. The table has 450,000 to 550,000 distinct CDR3 sequences, 20% to 25% seen once; the top ten hold approximately 16%. Of note for this clonotype: Its target is unknown.

This clonotype originated in a man aged 18-30 years who received the YFV17D yellow fever vaccine. The input for sequencing was PBMCs, taken less than 25 days after the first yellow fever vaccination. The chain employs TRBV5-1 and TRBJ2-3, with TRBD2 matching 11 bases. The CDR3 DNA reads TGCGCCAGCAGCTTGGTGGCTAGCGGGGGGCTGGGAGATACGCAGTATTTT. Its protein is CASSLVASGGLGDTQYF. The entire variable domain, with the rest obtained from reference TRBV5-1 and TRBJ2-3, is as follows: KAGVTQTPRYLIKTRGQQVTLSCSPISGHRSVSWYQQTPGQGLQFLFEYFSETQRNKGNFPGRFSGRQFSNSRSEMNVSTLELGDSALYLCASSLVASGGLGDTQYFGPGTRLTVL.